The table lists the clone carrying this T cell receptor (beta chain) with a few counts. Its antigen is currently unknown. This CDR3 has 15 amino acids. V lost 1 base, J lost 4 bases, and 3 bases stayed unmatched. Molecular barcoding with unique molecular identifiers was used for the TCRbeta library. Each CDR3 protein gets one entry after TCRdb re-called the PCR reads with MiXCR. The data show some 450,000 distinct CDR3 sequences, with 43% seen just once and 27% held by the top ten. This sample was taken from a study of T-cell reconstitution after alpha-beta-depleted transplantation in children. Study results and caveats: There were some patients whose high TCRbeta diversity at day 60 came from surviving recipient T cells and thymic progenitors.

Sample: PBMCs, taken before TCRalphabeta/CD19-depleted stem cell transplant. This sequence joins TRBV12-3 or TRBV12-4 and TRBJ2-3; 9 nucleotides align to TRBD2. This clonotype was sampled from a girl aged 2 to 9 with aplastic anemia, due to receive a stem cell transplant. Written as DNA, the CDR3 is TGTGCCAGCAGTTTAGGGACTAGCGTGGCAGATACGCAGTATTTT. Its translation is CASSLGTSVADTQYF.